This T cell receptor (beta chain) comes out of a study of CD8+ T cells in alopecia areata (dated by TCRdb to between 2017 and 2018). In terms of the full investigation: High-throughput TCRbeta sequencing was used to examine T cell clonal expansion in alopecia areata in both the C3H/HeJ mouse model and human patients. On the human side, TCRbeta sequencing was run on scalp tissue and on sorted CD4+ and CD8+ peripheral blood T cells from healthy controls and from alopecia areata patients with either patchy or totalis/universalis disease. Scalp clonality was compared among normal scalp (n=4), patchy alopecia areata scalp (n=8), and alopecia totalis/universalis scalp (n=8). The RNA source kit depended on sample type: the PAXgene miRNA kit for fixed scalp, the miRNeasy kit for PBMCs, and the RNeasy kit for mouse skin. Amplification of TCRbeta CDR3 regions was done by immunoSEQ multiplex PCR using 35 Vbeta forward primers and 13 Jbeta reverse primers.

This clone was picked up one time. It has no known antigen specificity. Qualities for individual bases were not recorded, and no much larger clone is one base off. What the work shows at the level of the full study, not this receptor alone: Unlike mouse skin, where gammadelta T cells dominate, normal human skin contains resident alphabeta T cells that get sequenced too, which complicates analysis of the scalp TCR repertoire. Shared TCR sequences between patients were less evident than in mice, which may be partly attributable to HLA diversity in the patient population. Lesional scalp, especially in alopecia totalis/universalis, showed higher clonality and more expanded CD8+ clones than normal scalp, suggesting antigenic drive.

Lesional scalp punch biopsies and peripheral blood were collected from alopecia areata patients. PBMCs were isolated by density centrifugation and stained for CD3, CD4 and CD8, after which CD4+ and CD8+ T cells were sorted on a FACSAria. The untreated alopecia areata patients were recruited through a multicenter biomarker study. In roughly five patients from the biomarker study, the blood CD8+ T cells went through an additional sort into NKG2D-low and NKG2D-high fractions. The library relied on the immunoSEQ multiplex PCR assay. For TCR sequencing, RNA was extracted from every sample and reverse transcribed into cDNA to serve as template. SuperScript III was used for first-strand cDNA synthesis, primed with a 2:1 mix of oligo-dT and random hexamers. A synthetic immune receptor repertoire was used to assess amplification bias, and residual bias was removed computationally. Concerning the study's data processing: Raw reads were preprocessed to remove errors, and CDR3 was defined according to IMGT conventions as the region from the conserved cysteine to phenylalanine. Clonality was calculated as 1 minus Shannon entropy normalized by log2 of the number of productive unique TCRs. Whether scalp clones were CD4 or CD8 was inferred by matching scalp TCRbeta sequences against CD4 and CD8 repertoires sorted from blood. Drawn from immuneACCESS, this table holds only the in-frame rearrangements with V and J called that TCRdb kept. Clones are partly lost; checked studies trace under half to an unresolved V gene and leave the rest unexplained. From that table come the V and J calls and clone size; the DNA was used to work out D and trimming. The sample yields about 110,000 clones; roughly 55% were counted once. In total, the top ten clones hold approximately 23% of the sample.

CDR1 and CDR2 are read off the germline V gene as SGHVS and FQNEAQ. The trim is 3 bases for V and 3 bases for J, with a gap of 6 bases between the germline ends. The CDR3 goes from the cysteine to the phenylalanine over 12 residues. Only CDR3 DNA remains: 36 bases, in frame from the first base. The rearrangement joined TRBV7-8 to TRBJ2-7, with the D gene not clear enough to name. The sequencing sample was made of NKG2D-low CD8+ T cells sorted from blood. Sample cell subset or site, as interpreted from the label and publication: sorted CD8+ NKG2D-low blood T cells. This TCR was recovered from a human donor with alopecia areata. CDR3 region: CASSFWGYEQYF. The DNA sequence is TGTGCCAGCAGCTTTTGGGGCTACGAGCAGTACTTC. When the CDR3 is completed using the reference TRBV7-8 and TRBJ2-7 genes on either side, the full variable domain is GAGVSQSPRYKVAKRGQDVALRCDPISGHVSLFWYQQALGQGPEFLTYFQNEAQLDKSGLPSDRFFAERPEGSVSTLKIQRTQQEDSAVYLCASSFWGYEQYFGPGTRLTVT.